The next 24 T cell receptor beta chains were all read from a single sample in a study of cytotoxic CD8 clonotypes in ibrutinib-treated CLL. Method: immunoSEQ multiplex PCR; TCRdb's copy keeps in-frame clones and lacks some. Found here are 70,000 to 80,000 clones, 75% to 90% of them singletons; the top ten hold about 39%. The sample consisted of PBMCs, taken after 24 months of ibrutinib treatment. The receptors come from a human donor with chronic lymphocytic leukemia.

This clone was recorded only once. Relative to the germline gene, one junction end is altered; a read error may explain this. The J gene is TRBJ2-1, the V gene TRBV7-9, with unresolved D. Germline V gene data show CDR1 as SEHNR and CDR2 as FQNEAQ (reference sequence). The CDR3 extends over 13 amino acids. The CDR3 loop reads CASSPGLYKEQFF. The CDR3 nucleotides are TGTGCCAGCAGCCCGGGCCTCTACAAAGAGCAGTTCTTC. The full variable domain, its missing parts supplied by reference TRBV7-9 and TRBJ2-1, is DTGVSQNPRHKITKRGQNVTFRCDPISEHNRLYWYRQTLGQGPEFLTYFQNEAQLEKSRLLSDRFSAERPKGSFSTLEIQRTEQGDSAMYLCASSPGLYKEQFFGPGTRLTVL.

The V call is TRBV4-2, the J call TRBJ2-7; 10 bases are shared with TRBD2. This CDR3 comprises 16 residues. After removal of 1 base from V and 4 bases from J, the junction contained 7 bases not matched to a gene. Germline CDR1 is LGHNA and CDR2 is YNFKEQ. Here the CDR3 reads CASSQASGSTVYEQYF. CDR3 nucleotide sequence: TGTGCCAGCAGCCAAGCTAGCGGGAGTACGGTGTACGAGCAGTACTTC.

CDR3 in amino acids: CASSQDRRRDGRLVTEAQYF. CDR3 DNA sequence: TGTGCCAGCAGCCAAGATAGGCGCCGGGACGGGCGGCTTGTTACGGAAGCGCAGTATTTT. V is TRBV4-2 and J is TRBJ2-3; possibly TRBD1 or TRBD2 for D (5 bases each). CDR3 length: 20 residues. Germline assignment: CDR1 LGHNA and CDR2 YNFKEQ. Trimming took 0 bases from V and 10 from J, leaving 32 bases between them.

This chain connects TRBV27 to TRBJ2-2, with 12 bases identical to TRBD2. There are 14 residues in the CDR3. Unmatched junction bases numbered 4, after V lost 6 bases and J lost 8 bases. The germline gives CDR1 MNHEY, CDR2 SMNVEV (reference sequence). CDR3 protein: CASSPLAGGGELFF. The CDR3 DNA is TGTGCCAGCAGCCCTCTAGCGGGAGGGGGGGAGCTGTTTTTT.

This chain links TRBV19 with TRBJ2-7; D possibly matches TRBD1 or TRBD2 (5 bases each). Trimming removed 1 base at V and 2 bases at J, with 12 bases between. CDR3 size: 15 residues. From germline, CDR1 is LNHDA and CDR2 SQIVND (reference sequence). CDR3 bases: TGTGCCAGTAGTATAGTAGGGGACGGAACCTACGAGCAGTACTTC. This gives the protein CASSIVGDGTYEQYF.

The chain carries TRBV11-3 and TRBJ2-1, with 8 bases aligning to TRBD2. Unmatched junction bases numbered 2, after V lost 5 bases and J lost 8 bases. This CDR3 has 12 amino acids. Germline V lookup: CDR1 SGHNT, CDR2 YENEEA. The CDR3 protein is CASSPAGDEQFF. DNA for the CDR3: TGTGCCAGCAGCCCAGCGGGAGATGAGCAGTTCTTC. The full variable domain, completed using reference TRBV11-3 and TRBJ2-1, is EAGVVQSPRYKIIEKKQPVAFWCNPISGHNTLYWYLQNLGQGPELLIRYENEEAVDDSQLPKDRFSAERLKGVDSTLKIQPAELGDSAVYLCASSPAGDEQFFGPGTRLTVL.

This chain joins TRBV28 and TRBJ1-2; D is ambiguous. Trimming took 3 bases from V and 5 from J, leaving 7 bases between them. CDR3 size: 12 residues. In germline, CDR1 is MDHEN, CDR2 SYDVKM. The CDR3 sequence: CASSFSEYGYTF. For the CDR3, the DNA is TGTGCCAGCAGTTTTTCGGAATATGGCTACACCTTC.

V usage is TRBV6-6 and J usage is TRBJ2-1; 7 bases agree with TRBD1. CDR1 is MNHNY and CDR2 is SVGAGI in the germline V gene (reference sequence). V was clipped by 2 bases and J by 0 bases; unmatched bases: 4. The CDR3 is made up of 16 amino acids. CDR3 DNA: TGTGCCAGCAGTTACCGACAGGGATTCTCCTACAATGAGCAGTTCTTC. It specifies CASSYRQGFSYNEQFF.

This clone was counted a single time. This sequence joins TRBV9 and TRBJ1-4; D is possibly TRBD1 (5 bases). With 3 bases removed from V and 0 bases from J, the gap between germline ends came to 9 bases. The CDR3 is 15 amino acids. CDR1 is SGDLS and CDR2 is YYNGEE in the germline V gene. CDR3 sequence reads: CASSAGAATNEKLFF. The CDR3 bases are TGTGCCAGCAGCGCTGGGGCAGCAACTAATGAAAAACTGTTTTTT.

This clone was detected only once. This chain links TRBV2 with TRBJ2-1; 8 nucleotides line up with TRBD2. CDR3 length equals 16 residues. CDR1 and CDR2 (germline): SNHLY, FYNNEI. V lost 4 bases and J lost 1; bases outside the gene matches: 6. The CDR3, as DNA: TGTGCCAGCAGTGCCCTGGGCGGGAGGTCCTACAATGAGCAGTTCTTC. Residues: CASSALGGRSYNEQFF.

CDR3 loop: CASQSGRNPSTDTQYF. CDR3 coding DNA: TGTGCCTCCCAATCAGGGCGGAACCCTAGCACAGATACGCAGTATTTT. This sequence joins TRBV19 and TRBJ2-3; a possible D gene is TRBD1 (5 bases). Germline CDR1 is LNHDA and CDR2 is SQIVND (reference sequence). The V gene lost 11 bases and the J gene lost 0 bases, with 21 bases spanning the gap. This CDR3 has 16 residues.

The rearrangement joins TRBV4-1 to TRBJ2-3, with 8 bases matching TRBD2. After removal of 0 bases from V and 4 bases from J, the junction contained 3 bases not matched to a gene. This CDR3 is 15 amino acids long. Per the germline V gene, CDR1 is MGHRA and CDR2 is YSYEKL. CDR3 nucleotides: TGCGCCAGCAGCCAAGATCGGGGGGGGGCAGATACGCAGTATTTT. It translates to CASSQDRGGADTQYF.

CDR3 nucleotides: TGTGCCAGCAGCATCGACAGGGACACTGAAGCTTTCTTT. As protein: CASSIDRDTEAFF. The chain carries TRBV7-3 and TRBJ1-1, with 7 positions matching TRBD1. V lost 5 bases, J lost 3 bases, and 3 bases stayed unmatched. From germline, CDR1 is SGHTA and CDR2 FQGTGA. The CDR3 consists of 13 residues.

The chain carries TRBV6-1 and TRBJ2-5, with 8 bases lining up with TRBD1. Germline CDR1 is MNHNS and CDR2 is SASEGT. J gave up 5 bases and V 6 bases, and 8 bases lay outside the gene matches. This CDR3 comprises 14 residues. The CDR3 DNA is TGTGCCAGCAGGCTAACAGGGGGAGTCGAGACCCAGTACTTC. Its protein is CASRLTGGVETQYF.

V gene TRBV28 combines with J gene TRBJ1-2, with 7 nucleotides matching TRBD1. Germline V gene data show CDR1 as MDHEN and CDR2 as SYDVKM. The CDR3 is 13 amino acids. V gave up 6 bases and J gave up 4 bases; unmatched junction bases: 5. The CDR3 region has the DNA TGTGCCAGCAGCCGACAGGGTAGCTATGGCTACACCTTC. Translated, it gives CASSRQGSYGYTF.

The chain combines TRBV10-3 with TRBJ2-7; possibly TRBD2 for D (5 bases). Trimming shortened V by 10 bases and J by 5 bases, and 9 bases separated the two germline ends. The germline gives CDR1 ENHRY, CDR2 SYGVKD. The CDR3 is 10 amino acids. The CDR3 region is CATGFDEQYF. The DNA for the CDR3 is TGTGCCACGGGGTTTGACGAGCAGTACTTC.

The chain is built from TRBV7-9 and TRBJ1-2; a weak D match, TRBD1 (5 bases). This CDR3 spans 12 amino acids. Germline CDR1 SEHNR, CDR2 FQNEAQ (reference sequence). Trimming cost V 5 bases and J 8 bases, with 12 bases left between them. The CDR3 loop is CASSLGTKGYTF. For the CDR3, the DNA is TGTGCCAGCAGCCTAGGGACGAAAGGCTACACCTTC.

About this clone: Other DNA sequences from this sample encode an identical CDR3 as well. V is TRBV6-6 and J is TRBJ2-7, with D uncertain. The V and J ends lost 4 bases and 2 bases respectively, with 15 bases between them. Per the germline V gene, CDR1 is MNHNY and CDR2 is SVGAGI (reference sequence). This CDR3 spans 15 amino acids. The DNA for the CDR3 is TGTGCCAGCAGTTTCCCGGGTCTACACGCCTACGAGCAGTACTTC. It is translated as CASSFPGLHAYEQYF.

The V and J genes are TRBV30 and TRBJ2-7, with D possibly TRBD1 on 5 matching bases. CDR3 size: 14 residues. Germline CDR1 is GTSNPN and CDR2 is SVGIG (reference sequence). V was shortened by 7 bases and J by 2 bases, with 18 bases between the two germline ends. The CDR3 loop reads CAYQSRQPTYEQYF. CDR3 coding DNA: TGTGCCTACCAATCGCGACAGCCTACCTACGAGCAGTACTTC. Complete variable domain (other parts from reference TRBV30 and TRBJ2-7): SQTIHQWPATLVQPVGSPLSLECTVEGTSNPNLYWYRQAAGRGLQLLFYSVGIGQISSEVPQNLSASRPQDRQFILSSKKLLLSDSGFYLCAYQSRQPTYEQYFGPGTRLTVT.

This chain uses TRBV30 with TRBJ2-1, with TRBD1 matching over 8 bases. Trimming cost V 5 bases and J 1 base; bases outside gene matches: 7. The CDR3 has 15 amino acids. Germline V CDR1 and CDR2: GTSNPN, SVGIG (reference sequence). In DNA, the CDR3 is TGTGCCTGGGCCCGGACAGGGAGTTCCTACAATGAGCAGTTCTTC. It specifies CAWARTGSSYNEQFF.

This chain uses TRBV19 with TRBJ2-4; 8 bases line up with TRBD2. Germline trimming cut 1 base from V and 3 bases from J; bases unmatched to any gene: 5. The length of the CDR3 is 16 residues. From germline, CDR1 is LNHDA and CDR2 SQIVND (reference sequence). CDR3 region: CASSIGGTSVKNIQYF. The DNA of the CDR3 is TGTGCCAGTAGTATAGGAGGGACTAGTGTCAAAAACATTCAGTACTTC.

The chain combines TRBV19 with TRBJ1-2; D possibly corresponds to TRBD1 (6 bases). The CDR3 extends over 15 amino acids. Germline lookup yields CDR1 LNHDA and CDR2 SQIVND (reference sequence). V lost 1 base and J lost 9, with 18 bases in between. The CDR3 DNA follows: TGTGCCAGTAGTATAGGAGGGGGGCAGGTCGTGCGCTACACCTTC. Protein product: CASSIGGGQVVRYTF.

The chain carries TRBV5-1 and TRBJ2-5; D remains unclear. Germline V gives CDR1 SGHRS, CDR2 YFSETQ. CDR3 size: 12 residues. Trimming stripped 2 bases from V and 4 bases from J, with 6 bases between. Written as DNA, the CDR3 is TGCGCCAGCAGCTTAAGGGCAGAGACCCAGTACTTC. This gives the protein CASSLRAETQYF.

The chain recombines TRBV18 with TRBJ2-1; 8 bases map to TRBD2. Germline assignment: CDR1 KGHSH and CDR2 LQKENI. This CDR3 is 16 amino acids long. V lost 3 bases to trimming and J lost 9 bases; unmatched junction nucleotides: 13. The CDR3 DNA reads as TGTGCCAGCTCACCGAGTAGAGCGGGAGTAGTCAGTGAGCAGTTCTTC. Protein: CASSPSRAGVVSEQFF.